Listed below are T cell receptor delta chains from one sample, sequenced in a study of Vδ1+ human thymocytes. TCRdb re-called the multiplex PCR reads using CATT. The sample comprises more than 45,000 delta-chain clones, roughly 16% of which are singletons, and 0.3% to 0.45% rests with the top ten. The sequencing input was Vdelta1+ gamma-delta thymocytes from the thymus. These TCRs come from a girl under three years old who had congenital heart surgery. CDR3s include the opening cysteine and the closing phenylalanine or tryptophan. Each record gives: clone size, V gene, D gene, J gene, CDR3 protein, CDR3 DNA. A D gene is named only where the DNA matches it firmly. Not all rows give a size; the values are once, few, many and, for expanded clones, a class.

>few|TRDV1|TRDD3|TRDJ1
CALGELFLLGDTGTDKLIF
TGTGCTCTTGGGGAACTCTTCCTACTGGGGGATACGGGCACCGATAAACTCATCTTT
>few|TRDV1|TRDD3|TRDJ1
CALGELAKLGDTSTDKLIF
TGTGCTCTTGGGGAACTAGCCAAACTGGGGGATACGAGCACCGATAAACTCATCTTT
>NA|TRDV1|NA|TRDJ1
CALGEVGLWGFTDKLIF
TGTGCTCTTGGGGAAGTGGGGCTTTGGGGGTTCACCGATAAACTCATCTTT
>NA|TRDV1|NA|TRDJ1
CALGETPTYYTDKLIF
TGTGCTCTTGGGGAAACTCCCACCTACTACACCGATAAACTCATCTTT
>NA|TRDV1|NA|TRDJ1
CALGDPPVPTPLGTDKLIF
TGTGCTCTTGGGGACCCTCCCGTTCCTACCCCACTGGGGACCGATAAACTCATCTTT
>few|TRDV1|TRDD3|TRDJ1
CALGDLPTRGLGDTKYTDKLIF
TGTGCTCTTGGGGACCTTCCTACAAGGGGACTGGGGGATACTAAGTACACCGATAAACTCATCTTT
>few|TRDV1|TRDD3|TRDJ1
CALGEWSLLRGTGGYAGVAKLIF
TGTGCTCTTGGGGAATGGTCGCTCCTACGAGGTACTGGGGGATACGCGGGAGTAGCGAAACTCATCTTT
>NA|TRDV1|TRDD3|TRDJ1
CALGLGAFYWGTLYTDKLIF
TGTGCTCTTGGGCTAGGTGCTTTTTACTGGGGGACCCTGTACACCGATAAACTCATCTTT
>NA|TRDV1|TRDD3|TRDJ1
CALGVRWGIQNTDKLIF
TGTGCTCTTGGGGTACGGTGGGGGATCCAGAACACCGATAAACTCATCTTT
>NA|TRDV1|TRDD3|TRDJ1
CALGETGPATWGSYTDKLIF
TGTGCTCTTGGGGAGACAGGCCCCGCCACCTGGGGGTCCTACACCGATAAACTCATCTTT
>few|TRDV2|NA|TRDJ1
CAWGVLQPGRIRVLIF
TGTGCCTGGGGGGTCCTACAGCCCGGGAGGATACGCGTACTCATCTTT
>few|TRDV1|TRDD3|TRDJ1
CALVARWYGDTLYTDKLIF
TGTGCTCTCGTCGCCCGTTGGTACGGGGATACCTTGTACACCGATAAACTCATCTTT
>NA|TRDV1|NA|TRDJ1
CALGESLSCTDKLIF
TGTGCTCTTGGGGAATCTCTGTCTTGCACCGATAAACTCATCTTT
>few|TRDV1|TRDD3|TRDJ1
CALVTDGGFPSYTDKLIF
TGTGCTCTTGTCACCGACGGGGGATTCCCCTCGTACACCGATAAACTCATCTTT
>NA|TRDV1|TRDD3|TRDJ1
CALGESPSTGGYPDKLIF
TGTGCTCTTGGGGAAAGCCCTTCCACTGGGGGATACCCCGATAAACTCATCTTT
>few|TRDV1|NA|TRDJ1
CALGEHSGYDGGSGGTDKLIF
TGTGCTCTTGGGGAGCATTCGGGGTACGACGGAGGGAGTGGGGGCACCGATAAACTCATCTTT
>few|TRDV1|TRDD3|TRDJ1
CALGSYYDPRLGDTRAIGWADKLIF
TGTGCTCTTGGGAGTTACTACGACCCCCGACTGGGGGATACGCGGGCCATTGGTTGGGCCGATAAACTCATCTTT
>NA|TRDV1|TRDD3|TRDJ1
CALGETYLLRTHAGGYADKLIF
TGTGCTCTTGGGGAAACTTACCTCCTACGCACCCACGCTGGGGGATACGCCGATAAACTCATCTTT
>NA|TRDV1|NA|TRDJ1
CALFLTRGTSTDKLIF
TGTGCTCTTTTCCTAACAAGGGGGACCTCCACCGATAAACTCATCTTT
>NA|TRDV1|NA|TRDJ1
CALGGALHTDKLIF
TGTGCTCTTGGGGGGGCACTTCACACCGATAAACTCATCTTT
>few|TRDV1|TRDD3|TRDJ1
CALGVSVLALWGISTDKLIF
TGTGCTCTTGGGGTTTCGGTCCTGGCCCTCTGGGGGATATCGACCGATAAACTCATCTTT
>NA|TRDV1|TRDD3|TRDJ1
CALGELGWNEGYAVETDKLIF
TGTGCTCTTGGGGAACTCGGTTGGAACGAGGGATACGCGGTCGAGACCGATAAACTCATCTTT
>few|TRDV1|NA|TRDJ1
CALGELPPYVRGLTPLTDKLIF
TGTGCTCTTGGGGAACTACCGCCCTACGTGAGGGGCCTCACCCCTCTCACCGATAAACTCATCTTT
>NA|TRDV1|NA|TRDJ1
CALGEFATEGHSLGTDKLIF
TGTGCTCTTGGGGAATTCGCGACGGAGGGACACTCACTCGGGACCGATAAACTCATCTTT
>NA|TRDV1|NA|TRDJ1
CALGSLISPEGPCDDKLIF
TGTGCTCTTGGGTCCCTTATCTCCCCCGAGGGGCCCTGTGACGATAAACTCATCTTT
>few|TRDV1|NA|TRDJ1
CALGELPGLPSVGGYTDKLIF
TGTGCTCTTGGGGAACTCCCCGGCCTTCCCAGTGTTGGGGGGTACACCGATAAACTCATCTTT
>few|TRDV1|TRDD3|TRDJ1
CALGENSSFRLLGDKGPNTDKLIF
TGTGCTCTTGGGGAAAACAGCTCCTTCCGATTACTGGGGGATAAGGGGCCGAACACCGATAAACTCATCTTT
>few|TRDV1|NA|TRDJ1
CALGGARATEYTDKLIF
TGTGCTCTTGGGGGTGCCCGGGCGACGGAGTACACCGATAAACTCATCTTT
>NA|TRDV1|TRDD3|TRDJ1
CALGERVPTLGDNGKLIF
TGTGCTCTTGGGGAACGGGTCCCTACGCTGGGGGATAATGGCAAACTCATCTTT
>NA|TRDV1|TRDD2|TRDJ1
CALGELSASYVNWSVKLIF
TGTGCTCTTGGGGAACTCTCGGCTTCCTACGTGAACTGGAGTGTTAAACTCATCTTT
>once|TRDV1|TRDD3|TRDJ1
CALGELYWGSNPHADKLIF
TGTGCTCTTGGGGAACTATACTGGGGGAGTAATCCACACGCCGATAAACTCATCTTT
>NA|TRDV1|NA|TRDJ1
CALGELGPEGWGGYTDKLIF
TGTGCTCTTGGGGAACTTGGGCCCGAAGGCTGGGGTGGGTACACCGATAAACTCATCTTT
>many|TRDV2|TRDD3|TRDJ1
CACETSSTGGYVPDKLIF
TGTGCCTGTGAGACAAGCAGTACTGGGGGATACGTGCCCGATAAACTCATCTTT
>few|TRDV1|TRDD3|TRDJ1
CALGELGGLRTGGLPDKLIF
TGTGCTCTTGGGGAACTAGGAGGTTTAAGGACTGGGGGTCTCCCCGATAAACTCATCTTT
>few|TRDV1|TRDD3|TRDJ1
CALGEKETGGTGCTDKLIF
TGTGCTCTTGGGGAAAAAGAAACTGGGGGGACCGGGTGCACCGATAAACTCATCTTT
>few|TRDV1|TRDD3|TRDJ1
CALGEPVTSHWGIRAYTDKLIF
TGTGCTCTTGGGGAACCGGTGACCTCTCACTGGGGGATACGGGCTTACACCGATAAACTCATCTTT
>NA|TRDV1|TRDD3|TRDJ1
CALGESRPSSYTGGLRCGKLIF
TGTGCTCTTGGGGAATCAAGGCCTTCCTCCTATACTGGGGGATTGCGGTGCGGTAAACTCATCTTT
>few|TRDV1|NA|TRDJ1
CALGGLPKLLGGYTDKLIF
TGTGCTCTTGGTGGCCTTCCTAAGCTACTGGGGGGATACACCGATAAACTCATCTTT
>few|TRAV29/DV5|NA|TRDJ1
CAATAVPPPRVGTDKLIF
TGTGCAGCAACCGCCGTACCTCCCCCGAGAGTTGGCACCGATAAACTCATCTTT
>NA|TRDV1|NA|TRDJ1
CALGELSFGADKLIF
TGTGCTCTTGGGGAACTTTCCTTCGGGGCCGATAAACTCATCTTT
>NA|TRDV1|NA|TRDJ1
CALGEFLSGLGGKLIF
TGTGCTCTTGGGGAATTCCTAAGCGGGCTGGGGGGTAAACTCATCTTT